This TCR beta chain derives from a study of T cell responses to AZD1222 COVID-19 vaccine. The study's findings and limits: There were vaccine-associated CD4 TCRs across spike, dominant at 160-218 and 743-854. White British people made up most donors, females outnumbered males, and clonal diversity was possibly underestimated. Repertoire collection took place solely once the T cell response had peaked.

CDR3 length: 12 amino acids. Trimming stripped 2 bases from V and 2 bases from J, with 3 bases between. Germline CDR1 MNHNS, CDR2 SASEGT. On this clone: The antigen remains unidentified.

Profiled with immunoSEQ multiplex PCR; TCRdb holds only in-frame clones, not every one. This table holds about 69,000 clones, over 65% found once. The receptor was isolated from an adult who received the AZD1222 COVID-19 vaccine. The chain couples TRBV6-1 to TRBJ1-2; D is unresolved. The sample here was peripheral blood, taken 28 days after the second AZD1222 dose. The CDR3 sequence: CASSEQNYGYTF. For the CDR3, the DNA is TGTGCCAGCAGTGAACAGAACTATGGCTACACCTTC.